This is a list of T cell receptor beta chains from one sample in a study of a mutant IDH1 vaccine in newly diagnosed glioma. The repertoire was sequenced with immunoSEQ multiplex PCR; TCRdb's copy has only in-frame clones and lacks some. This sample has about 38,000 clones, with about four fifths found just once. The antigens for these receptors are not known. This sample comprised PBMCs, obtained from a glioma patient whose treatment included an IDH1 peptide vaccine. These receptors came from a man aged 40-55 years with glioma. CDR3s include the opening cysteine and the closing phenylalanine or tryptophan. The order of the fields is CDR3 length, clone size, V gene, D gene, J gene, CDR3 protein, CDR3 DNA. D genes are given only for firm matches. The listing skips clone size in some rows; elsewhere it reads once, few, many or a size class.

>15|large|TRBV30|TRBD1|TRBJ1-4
CAWSVQGQGAEKLFF
TGTGCCTGGAGTGTACAGGGACAGGGGGCTGAAAAACTGTTTTTT
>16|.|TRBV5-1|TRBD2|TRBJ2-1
CASSFLGGRALNEQFF
TGCGCCAGCAGCTTCTTGGGCGGGAGGGCCCTCAATGAGCAGTTCTTC
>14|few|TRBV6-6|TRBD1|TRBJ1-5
CASRGQGLNQPQHF
TGTGCCAGTCGAGGACAGGGACTCAATCAGCCCCAGCATTTT
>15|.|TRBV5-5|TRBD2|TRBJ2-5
CASSSETSGGRTQYF
TGTGCCAGCAGCTCGGAGACTAGCGGGGGGCGGACCCAGTACTTC
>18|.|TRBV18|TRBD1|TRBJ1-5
CASSPVGQGAKSNQPQHF
TGTGCCAGCTCACCTGTGGGACAGGGGGCGAAAAGTAATCAGCCCCAGCATTTT
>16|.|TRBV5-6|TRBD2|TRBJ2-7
CASSLAEGGAAAEQYF
TGTGCCAGCAGCTTGGCCGAGGGAGGGGCCGCCGCCGAGCAGTACTTC
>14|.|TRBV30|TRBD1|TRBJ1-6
CAWTLTGVNSPLHF
TGTGCCTGGACACTAACAGGGGTTAATTCACCCCTCCACTTT
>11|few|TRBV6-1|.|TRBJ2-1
CATTGLDEQFF
TGTGCCACAACAGGGTTGGATGAGCAGTTCTTC
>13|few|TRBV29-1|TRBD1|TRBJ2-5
CSGTGATLETQYF
TGCAGCGGGACAGGGGCGACTCTTGAGACCCAGTACTTC
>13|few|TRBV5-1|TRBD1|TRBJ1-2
CASSIGQAYGYTF
TGCGCCAGCAGCATAGGACAGGCTTATGGCTACACCTTC
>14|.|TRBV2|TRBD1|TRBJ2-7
CASSLSNYRGEQYF
TGTGCCAGCAGCCTAAGCAATTACAGGGGCGAGCAGTACTTC
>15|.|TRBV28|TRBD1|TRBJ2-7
CASSSGQGADYEQYF
TGTGCCAGCAGTTCGGGACAGGGGGCGGACTACGAGCAGTACTTC
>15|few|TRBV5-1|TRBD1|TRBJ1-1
CASSNRGQQNTEAFF
TGCGCCAGCAGCAATAGGGGACAGCAGAACACTGAAGCTTTCTTT
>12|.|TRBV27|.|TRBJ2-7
CASSFRQGKQYF
TGTGCCAGCAGTTTTCGGCAGGGGAAGCAGTACTTC
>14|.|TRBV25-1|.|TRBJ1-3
CASSAGYSGNTIYF
TGTGCCAGCAGTGCTGGATACTCTGGAAACACCATATATTTT
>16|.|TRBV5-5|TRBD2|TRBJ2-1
CASSEPGLAGYNEQFF
TGTGCCAGCAGCGAGCCAGGACTAGCGGGGTACAATGAGCAGTTCTTC
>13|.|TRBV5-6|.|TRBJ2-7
CASSLGLTYEQYF
TGTGCCAGCAGCTTGGGGCTGACCTACGAGCAGTACTTC
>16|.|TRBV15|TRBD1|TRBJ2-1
CATSEDRGLSYNEQFF
TGTGCCACCAGTGAAGACAGGGGTCTCTCCTACAATGAGCAGTTCTTC
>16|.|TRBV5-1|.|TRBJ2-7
CASSLGVGQTTYEQYF
TGCGCCAGCAGCTTGGGCGTAGGGCAGACTACCTACGAGCAGTACTTC
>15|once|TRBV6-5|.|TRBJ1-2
CASSYSRGAGYGYTF
TGTGCCAGCAGTTACTCGCGGGGAGCCGGGTATGGCTACACCTTC
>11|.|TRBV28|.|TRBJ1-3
CASSLGDTIYF
TGTGCCAGCAGTTTAGGGGACACCATATATTTT
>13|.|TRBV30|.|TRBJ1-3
CAWSTGSGNTIYF
TGTGCCTGGAGTACAGGTTCCGGAAACACCATATATTTT
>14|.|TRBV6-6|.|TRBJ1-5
CASSYSGTHQPQHF
TGTGCCAGCAGTTACTCAGGGACCCATCAGCCCCAGCATTTT
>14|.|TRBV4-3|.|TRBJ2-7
CASSQDRLRDEQYF
TGCGCCAGCAGCCAAGATCGTTTGAGGGACGAGCAGTACTTC
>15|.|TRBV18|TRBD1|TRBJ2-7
CASSLRQGVPYEQYF
TGTGCCAGCTCGTTAAGACAGGGAGTCCCCTACGAGCAGTACTTC
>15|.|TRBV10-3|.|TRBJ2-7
CAISEGAGNLYEQYF
TGTGCCATCAGTGAAGGGGCAGGGAATCTCTACGAGCAGTACTTC
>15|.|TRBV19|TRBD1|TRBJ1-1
CASSPAGQGTTEAFF
TGTGCCAGTAGTCCAGCGGGACAGGGGACCACTGAAGCTTTCTTT
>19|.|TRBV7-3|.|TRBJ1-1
CASSLRSVPPGSMNTEAFF
TGTGCCAGCAGCTTAAGGTCAGTACCACCGGGATCCATGAACACTGAAGCTTTCTTT
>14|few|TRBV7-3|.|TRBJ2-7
CASSLDRTSSVQYF
TGTGCCAGCAGCCTGGACAGGACCTCTAGCGTGCAGTACTTC
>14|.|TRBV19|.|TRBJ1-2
CASSTGRGVVGYTF
TGTGCCAGTAGTACGGGACGGGGAGTGGTTGGCTACACCTTC
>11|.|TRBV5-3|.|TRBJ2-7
CARSPSDEQYF
TGTGCCAGAAGCCCCTCGGACGAGCAGTACTTC